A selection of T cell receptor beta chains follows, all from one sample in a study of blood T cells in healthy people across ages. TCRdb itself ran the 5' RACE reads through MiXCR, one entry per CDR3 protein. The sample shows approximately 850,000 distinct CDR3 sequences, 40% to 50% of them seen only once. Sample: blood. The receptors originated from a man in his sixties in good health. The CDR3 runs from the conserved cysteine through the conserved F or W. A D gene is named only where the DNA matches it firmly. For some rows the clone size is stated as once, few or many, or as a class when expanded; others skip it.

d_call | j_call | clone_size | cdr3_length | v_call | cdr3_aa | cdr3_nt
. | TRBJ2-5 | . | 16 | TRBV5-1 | CASSRGWAGTQETQYF | TGCGCCAGCAGCCGTGGGTGGGCAGGGACACAAGAGACCCAGTACTTC
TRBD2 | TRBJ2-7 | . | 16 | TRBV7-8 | CASSLAAPGGVHEQYF | TGTGCCAGCAGCTTAGCGGCGCCTGGGGGGGTTCACGAGCAGTACTTC
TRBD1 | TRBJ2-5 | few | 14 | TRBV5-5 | CASSVGTGVETQYF | TGTGCCAGCAGCGTGGGGACAGGGGTGGAGACCCAGTACTTC
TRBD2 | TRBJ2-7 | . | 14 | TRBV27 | CASRTAGGDYEQYF | TGTGCCAGCAGGACTGCGGGGGGGGACTACGAGCAGTACTTC
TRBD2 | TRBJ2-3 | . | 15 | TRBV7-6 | CASSLSGSNTDTQYF | TGTGCCAGCAGCCTTAGCGGGTCGAACACAGATACGCAGTATTTT
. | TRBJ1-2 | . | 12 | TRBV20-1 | CSAPGQPYGYTF | TGCAGTGCCCCAGGACAGCCCTATGGCTACACCTTC
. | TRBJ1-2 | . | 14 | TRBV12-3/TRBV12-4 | CASRKSGDSYGYTF | TGTGCCAGCAGAAAATCAGGGGATAGCTATGGCTACACCTTC
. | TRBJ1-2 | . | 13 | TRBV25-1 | CASSESLHTGYTF | TGTGCCAGCAGTGAATCGCTACATACTGGCTACACCTTC
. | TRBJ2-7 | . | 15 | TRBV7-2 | CASSYGGAATYEQYF | TGTGCCAGCAGCTACGGTGGGGCAGCTACCTACGAGCAGTACTTC
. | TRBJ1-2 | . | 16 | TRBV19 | CASSIYAPGSNYGYTF | TGTGCCAGTAGTATCTACGCACCAGGGAGTAACTATGGCTACACCTTC
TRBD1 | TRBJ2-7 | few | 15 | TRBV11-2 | CASSLGDRGYYEQYF | TGTGCCAGCAGCTTGGGGGACAGGGGCTACTACGAGCAGTACTTC
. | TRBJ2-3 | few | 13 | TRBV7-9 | CASSPTRVDTQYF | TGTGCCAGCAGCCCCACTAGGGTTGATACGCAGTATTTT
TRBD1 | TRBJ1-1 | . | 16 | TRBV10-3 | CAFSETTGTRNTEAFF | TGTGCCTTCAGTGAGACGACAGGGACCAGGAACACTGAAGCTTTCTTT
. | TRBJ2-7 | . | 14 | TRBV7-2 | CASSKGYGSYEQYF | TGTGCCAGCAGTAAGGGGTACGGTTCCTACGAGCAGTACTTC
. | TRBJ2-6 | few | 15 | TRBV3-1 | CASSRGTSGANVLTF | TGTGCCAGCAGCCGAGGGACCTCTGGGGCCAACGTCCTGACTTTC
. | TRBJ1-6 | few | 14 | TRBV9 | CASSAAGDNSPLHF | TGTGCCAGCAGCGCGGCAGGGGATAATTCACCCCTCCACTTT
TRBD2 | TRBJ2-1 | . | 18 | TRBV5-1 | CANSQSVTSGGVYNEQFF | TGCGCCAACAGCCAATCGGTCACTAGCGGGGGGGTCTACAATGAGCAGTTCTTC
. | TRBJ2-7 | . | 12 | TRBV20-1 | CSAPDTTYEQYF | TGCAGTGCCCCGGACACAACCTACGAGCAGTACTTC
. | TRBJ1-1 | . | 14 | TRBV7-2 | CASRPNKKNTEAFF | TGTGCCAGCAGACCGAACAAGAAGAACACTGAAGCTTTCTTT
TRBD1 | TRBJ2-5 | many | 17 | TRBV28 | CASTLWGTGATEETQYF | TGTGCCAGCACCCTGTGGGGGACAGGGGCGACTGAAGAGACCCAGTACTTC
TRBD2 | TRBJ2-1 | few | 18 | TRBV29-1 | CSVVGTSGGATSYNEQFF | TGCAGCGTTGTGGGGACTAGCGGGGGGGCCACATCCTACAATGAGCAGTTCTTC
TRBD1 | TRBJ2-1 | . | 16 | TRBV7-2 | CASSLALGTGSNEQFF | TGTGCCAGCAGCTTAGCGCTAGGGACAGGGAGCAATGAGCAGTTCTTC
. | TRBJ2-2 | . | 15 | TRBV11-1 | CASSLETGTIGELFF | TGTGCCAGCAGCTTAGAGACAGGAACCATCGGGGAGCTGTTTTTT
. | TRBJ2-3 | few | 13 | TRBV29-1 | CSGGGGQTDTQYF | TGCAGCGGTGGGGGGGGCCAAACAGATACGCAGTATTTT
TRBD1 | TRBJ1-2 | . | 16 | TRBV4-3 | CASSQAPGQANYGYTF | TGCGCCAGCAGCCAAGCCCCGGGACAGGCGAACTATGGCTACACCTTC
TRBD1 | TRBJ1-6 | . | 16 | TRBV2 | CASRPGQGLYNSPLHF | TGTGCCAGCAGGCCGGGACAGGGACTCTATAATTCACCCCTCCACTTT